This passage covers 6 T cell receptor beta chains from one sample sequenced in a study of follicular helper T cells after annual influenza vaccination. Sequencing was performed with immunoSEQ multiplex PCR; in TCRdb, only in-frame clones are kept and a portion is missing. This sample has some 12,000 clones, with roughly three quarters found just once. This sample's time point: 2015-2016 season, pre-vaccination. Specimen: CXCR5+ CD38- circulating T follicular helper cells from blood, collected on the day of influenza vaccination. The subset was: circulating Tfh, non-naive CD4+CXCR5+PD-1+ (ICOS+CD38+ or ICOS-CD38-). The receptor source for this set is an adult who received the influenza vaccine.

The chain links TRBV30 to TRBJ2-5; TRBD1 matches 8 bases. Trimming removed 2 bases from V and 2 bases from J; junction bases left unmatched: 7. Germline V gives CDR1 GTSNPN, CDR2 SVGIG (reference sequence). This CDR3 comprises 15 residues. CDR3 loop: CAWSTGQGPQETQYF. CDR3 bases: TGTGCCTGGAGTACAGGACAGGGACCGCAAGAGACCCAGTACTTC. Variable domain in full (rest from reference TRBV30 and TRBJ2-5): SQTIHQWPATLVQPVGSPLSLECTVEGTSNPNLYWYRQAAGRGLQLLFYSVGIGQISSEVPQNLSASRPQDRQFILSSKKLLLSDSGFYLCAWSTGQGPQETQYFGPGTRLLVL.

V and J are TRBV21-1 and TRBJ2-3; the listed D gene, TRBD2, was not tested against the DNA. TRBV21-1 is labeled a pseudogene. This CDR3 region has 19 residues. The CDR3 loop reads CASSKEVWERGGSTDTQYF. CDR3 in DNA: TGTGCCAGCAGCAAAGAGGTATGGGAGCGGGGGGGCTCAACAGATACGCAGTATTTT.

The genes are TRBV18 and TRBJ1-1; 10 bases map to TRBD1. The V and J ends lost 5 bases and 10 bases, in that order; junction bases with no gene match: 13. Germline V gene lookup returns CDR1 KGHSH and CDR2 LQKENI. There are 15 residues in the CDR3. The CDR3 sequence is CASSSTVPGQGTAFF. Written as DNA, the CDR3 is TGTGCCAGCTCATCCACTGTCCCGGGACAGGGGACAGCTTTCTTT. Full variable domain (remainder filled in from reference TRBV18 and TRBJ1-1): NAGVMQNPRHLVRRRGQEARLRCSPMKGHSHVYWYRQLPEEGLKFMVYLQKENIIDESGMPKERFSAEFPKEGPSILRIQQVVRGDSAAYFCASSSTVPGQGTAFFGQGTRLTVV.

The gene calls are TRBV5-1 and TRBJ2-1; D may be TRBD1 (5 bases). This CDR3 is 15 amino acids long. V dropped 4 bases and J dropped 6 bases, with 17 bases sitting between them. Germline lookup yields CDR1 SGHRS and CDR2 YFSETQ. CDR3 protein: CASSIGRAQPNEQFF. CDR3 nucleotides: TGCGCCAGCAGCATCGGCAGGGCCCAACCCAATGAGCAGTTCTTC.

DNA of the CDR3: TGTGCCAGCAGCAAAGGGATTGAGCAGTTCTTC. Amino acid sequence: CASSKGIEQFF. The rearrangement links TRBV21-1 to TRBJ2-1. TRBV21-1 is marked as a pseudogene. This CDR3 has 11 amino acids.

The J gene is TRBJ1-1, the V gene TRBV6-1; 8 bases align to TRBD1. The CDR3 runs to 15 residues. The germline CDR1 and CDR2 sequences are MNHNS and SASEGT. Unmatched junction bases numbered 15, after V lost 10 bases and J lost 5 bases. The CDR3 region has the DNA TGTGCCACCTCCTTCTCGACAGGGGAAACGACTGAAGCTTTCTTT. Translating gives CATSFSTGETTEAFF.